Each of the 24 T cell receptor beta chains below was sequenced from the same sample in a study of blood T cells in healthy people across ages. Using a J-beta primer mix together with a sample-barcoded 5' primer, a second PCR was run for roughly 6 to 12 cycles. MiXCR, run by TCRdb on the 5' RACE reads, gives a single entry per CDR3 protein. The repertoire holds roughly 1,300,000 distinct CDR3 sequences, with 55% to 75% as singletons. The sequenced sample consisted of blood. The receptor source for this set is a man aged 18 to 29 in good health.

This clonotype was recorded only once. The chain has TRBV20-1 and TRBJ2-2; a weak D match, TRBD2 (5 bases). Trimming shortened V by 6 bases and J by 1 base, and 9 bases separated the two germline ends. The CDR3 is made up of 13 amino acids. Germline V gene data show CDR1 as DFQATT and CDR2 as SNEGSKA (reference sequence). The DNA for the CDR3 is TGCAGTGCAGAGGGCGAGAACACCGGGGAGCTGTTTTTT. Its protein is CSAEGENTGELFF.

This chain connects TRBV6-1 to TRBJ2-7, with 7 positions matching TRBD2. J lost 1 base, V lost 10 bases, and 10 bases had no gene match. Germline loops: CDR1 MNHNS, CDR2 SASEGT. There are 14 residues in the CDR3. CDR3 loop: CATQSELASYEQYF. Written as DNA, the CDR3 is TGTGCCACCCAGTCGGAACTAGCGTCCTACGAGCAGTACTTC.

The chain has TRBV20-1 and TRBJ1-4, with D perhaps matching TRBD1 (5 bases). Trimming removed 8 bases from V and 4 bases from J, with 17 bases in between. The CDR3 totals 14 residues. From germline, CDR1 is DFQATT and CDR2 SNEGSKA (reference sequence). CDR3 amino acids: CSTLQGYGNEKLFF. In DNA, the CDR3 is TGCAGTACTCTGCAGGGTTATGGTAATGAAAAACTGTTTTTT.

This clonotype was detected a few times. V is TRBV7-2 and J is TRBJ2-7, with unresolved D. V gave up 0 bases and J gave up 3 bases, with 9 bases separating them. CDR3 length: 14 amino acids. CDR1 is SGHTA and CDR2 is FQGNSA in the germline V gene. The CDR3 DNA follows: TGTGCCAGCAGCTTAGCGCGGAGCTACTACGAGCAGTACTTC. Encoded protein: CASSLARSYYEQYF.

This chain links TRBV4-1 with TRBJ2-7, with 8 nucleotides matching TRBD1. Germline-derived CDR1 and CDR2 are MGHRA and YSYEKL. Trimming cost V 6 bases and J 4 bases; bases outside gene matches: 11. The CDR3 sequence is 15 residues long. CDR3 residues: CASRNRTGRSYEQYF. In DNA, the CDR3 is TGCGCCAGCAGAAACAGGACAGGGAGATCTTACGAGCAGTACTTC.

V and J are TRBV29-1 and TRBJ2-3, with D perhaps matching TRBD1 (5 bases). The germline V and J ends were trimmed by 4 bases and 2 bases, with 7 bases remaining between them. Looked up from germline, CDR1 is SQVTM and CDR2 is ANQGSEA. There are 12 residues in the CDR3. The CDR3: CSVGGHTDTQYF. DNA of the CDR3: TGCAGCGTTGGCGGACACACAGATACGCAGTATTTT.

The genes are TRBV7-9 and TRBJ2-7; TRBD1 is a possible D gene (5 bases). The V end lost 7 bases, the J end lost 7 bases, and 32 bases lay between the germline ends. This CDR3 region has 18 residues. Looked up from germline, CDR1 is SEHNR and CDR2 is FQNEAQ (reference sequence). The CDR3 region is CASTFWQGYSFLTREQYF. The CDR3 bases are TGTGCCAGCACCTTTTGGCAGGGATATTCCTTCCTTACGCGGGAGCAGTACTTC.

This chain links TRBV4-1 with TRBJ2-4, with 8 bases fitting TRBD2. The J call may be wrong; the DNA end is better matched by TRBJ2-7. Germline assignment: CDR1 MGHRA and CDR2 YSYEKL. The CDR3 contains 17 residues. CDR3 residues: CASSHQEGTGGDYEQYF. The CDR3 DNA sequence: TGCGCCAGCAGCCACCAGGAAGGAACGGGAGGGGACTACGAGCAGTACTTC.

The chain couples TRBV6-1 to TRBJ1-2; maybe TRBD1 (5 bases). The CDR3 runs 15 residues. From germline, CDR1 is MNHNS and CDR2 SASEGT. V lost 1 base and J lost 8, with 17 bases in between. CDR3 sequence (DNA): TGTGCCAGCAGTGAAGGACAAGCGGGGGTGGACGGCTACACCTTC. The encoded protein is CASSEGQAGVDGYTF.

The CDR3 region is CASSLAHSGGRETQYF. The CDR3 DNA follows: TGTGCCAGCAGCTTAGCTCATAGTGGGGGAAGGGAGACCCAGTACTTC. The chain carries TRBV7-2 and TRBJ2-5; D could derive from TRBD1 or TRBD2 (5 bases each). The germline V and J ends were trimmed by 0 bases and 5 bases, with 16 bases remaining between them. The length of the CDR3 is 16 residues. The germline V gene has CDR1 SGHTA and CDR2 FQGNSA.

This clonotype was detected only once. One end of the junction fails to match germline, which may point to a read error. The rearrangement uses TRBV7-7 and TRBJ2-1; 8 bases align to TRBD1. The germline V gene has CDR1 SSHAT and CDR2 FNYEAQ (reference sequence). The CDR3 totals 13 residues. CDR3 in DNA: TGTGCTAGCAGCCCGGACAGGGTAGGGGAGCAGTTCTTC. Residues: CASSPDRVGEQFF.

The genes are TRBV5-1 and TRBJ2-5; TRBD2 matches at 8 bases. The J call may not be correct, given that the DNA end is closer to TRBJ2-7. The CDR3 spans 14 residues. Germline-derived CDR1 and CDR2 are SGHRS and YFSETQ. DNA of the CDR3: TGCGCCAGCAACACGGGGACTAGTATCAACGAGCAGTACTTC. Its translation is CASNTGTSINEQYF.

V and J are TRBV5-4 and TRBJ2-3, with TRBD2 identical over 7 bases. V dropped 4 bases and J dropped 4; count of bases not matched to a gene: 9. Germline V gives CDR1 SGHNT, CDR2 YYREEE (reference sequence). The CDR3 runs to 15 residues. The CDR3 sequence is CASSMLAGEADTQYF. CDR3 sequence (DNA): TGTGCCAGCAGCATGTTGGCGGGAGAGGCAGATACGCAGTATTTT.

This clonotype was detected only a few times. This chain uses TRBV15 with TRBJ2-1; TRBD2 aligns across 10 bases. The CDR3 loop spans 15 amino acids. The V and J ends lost 9 bases and 9 bases, in that order; junction bases with no gene match: 14. From germline, CDR1 is LNHNV and CDR2 YYDKDF (reference sequence). For the CDR3, the DNA is TGTGCCACAATCAGAAGCGGGAGGGCAGGCATTGAGCAGTTCTTC. Protein sequence: CATIRSGRAGIEQFF.

The CDR3 here is CATSDLRPGGYNEQFF. CDR3 in DNA: TGTGCCACCAGTGATTTAAGGCCCGGGGGTTACAATGAGCAGTTCTTC. This chain connects TRBV24-1 to TRBJ2-1, with D maybe TRBD2 (6 bases). Germline V gene data show CDR1 as KGHDR and CDR2 as SFDVKD. V lost 1 base, J lost 4 bases, and 13 bases lay in between. This CDR3 is 16 amino acids long.

The chain links TRBV4-1 to TRBJ1-2; TRBD1 agrees at 8 bases. Per the germline V gene, CDR1 is MGHRA and CDR2 is YSYEKL. V trimming: 1 base; J trimming: 3 bases; junction bases outside the gene matches: 4. This CDR3 region has 15 residues. The CDR3 DNA sequence: TGCGCCAGCAGCCAAGTTCAGGGGGCTGACTATGGCTACACCTTC. Residues: CASSQVQGADYGYTF.

This clonotype has just one count. The chain employs TRBV12-3 or TRBV12-4 and TRBJ1-1; a weak D match, TRBD1 (6 bases). The V and J ends lost 7 bases and 6 bases respectively, with 18 bases between them. The CDR3 covers 14 residues. The CDR3 coding sequence is TGTGCCAGCAATTTGGGACACCCCCTTGCTGAAGCTTTCTTT. It specifies CASNLGHPLAEAFF.

This rearrangement joins TRBV20-1 to TRBJ2-1; 14 bases agree with TRBD2. Germline values: CDR1 DFQATT, CDR2 SNEGSKA (reference sequence). The CDR3 is 13 residues long. The ends lost 7 bases at V and 7 bases at J; junction bases unmatched: 3. CDR3 amino acids: CSGGLAGENEQFF. DNA for the CDR3: TGCAGTGGGGGACTAGCGGGAGAGAATGAGCAGTTCTTC.

This clonotype was observed once. The chain combines TRBV2 with TRBJ2-3; a weak D match, TRBD2 (6 bases). Germline V CDR1 and CDR2: SNHLY, FYNNEI. The CDR3 covers 13 residues. Trimming removed 7 bases at V and 2 bases at J, with 10 bases between. CDR3 sequence: CASTGEATDTQYF. The CDR3 DNA reads as TGTGCCAGCACGGGGGAGGCCACAGATACGCAGTATTTT.

This chain connects TRBV7-9 to TRBJ2-1; D ambiguous. In germline, CDR1 is SEHNR, CDR2 FQNEAQ (reference sequence). Between the trimmed V and J ends, which lost 4 bases and 5 bases, there was a span of 12 bases. This CDR3 contains 14 residues. The CDR3 is CASSSPGRNNEQFF. The CDR3 bases are TGTGCCAGCAGCTCCCCTGGGCGGAACAATGAGCAGTTCTTC.

The rearrangement joins TRBV7-9 to TRBJ2-4, with D possibly being TRBD1 (6 bases). The CDR3 spans 17 residues. Looked up from germline, CDR1 is SEHNR and CDR2 is FQNEAQ (reference sequence). V was trimmed by 5 bases and J by 0 bases, leaving 17 bases between them. The CDR3 region has the DNA TGTGCCAGCAGCAACAGGGACATCTACTTAGCCAAAAACATTCAGTACTTC. It translates to CASSNRDIYLAKNIQYF.

This clonotype came up a few times. The gene calls are TRBV18 and TRBJ1-1; D is undetermined. CDR1 is KGHSH and CDR2 is LQKENI in the germline V gene. V lost 5 bases to trimming and J lost 1 base, with 5 bases between them. The CDR3 length is 12 residues. In DNA form, the CDR3 reads TGTGCCAGCTCAGCCCAGAACACTGAAGCTTTCTTT. Its protein is CASSAQNTEAFF. Full variable domain (rest looked up from reference TRBV18 and TRBJ1-1): NAGVMQNPRHLVRRRGQEARLRCSPMKGHSHVYWYRQLPEEGLKFMVYLQKENIIDESGMPKERFSAEFPKEGPSILRIQQVVRGDSAAYFCASSAQNTEAFFGQGTRLTVV.

The CDR3 sequence: CASSPDPGDYEQYF. CDR3 in DNA: TGTGCCAGCAGCCCCGACCCCGGGGATTACGAGCAGTACTTC. The gene calls are TRBV7-9 and TRBJ2-7, with TRBD2 as a possible D gene (5 bases). The CDR3 extends over 14 amino acids. The germline V gene has CDR1 SEHNR and CDR2 FQNEAQ (reference sequence). The V and J ends lost 5 bases and 4 bases respectively, with 15 bases between them.

V usage is TRBV11-2 and J usage is TRBJ2-5; a weak D match, TRBD1 (5 bases). V lost 2 bases, J lost 7 bases, and 17 bases lay in between. CDR1 is SGHAT, CDR2 FQNNGV, per germline. The CDR3 sequence is 15 residues long. The CDR3 sequence is CASSLSRVGKGTQYF. Here the CDR3 DNA reads TGTGCCAGCAGCTTAAGCAGGGTTGGGAAGGGGACCCAGTACTTC.